This note documents a single TCR beta chain sequence. A junction boundary mismatches the germline segment, possibly from a read error. The CDR3 runs 15 residues. The germline V gene has CDR1 MNHNY and CDR2 SVGAGI (reference sequence). This entry comes from a study of blood T cell repertoires in COVID-19. At the level of the study: COVID-19 samples collected from the United States, Italy and Spain covered acute and convalescent phases.

Cohort placement rested on clinical history that participants reported themselves. Assay: immunoSEQ multiplex PCR; the TCRdb copy retains only in-frame clones and omits some. The data contain about 210,000 clones, about 76% of them seen just once; the ten biggest clones take up more than 8.5%. This TCR derives from a woman in her forties or fifties with acute COVID-19. Sequencing used PBMCs or T cells enriched from blood (not recorded which). This chain connects TRBV6-6 to TRBJ2-1, with 7 bases fitting TRBD2. In DNA, the CDR3 is TGTGCCAGCAGCCAACGTTCTAGCGGAAGCAAACCTTTGCTCTTC. It yields the protein CASSQRSSGSKPLLF.